A single sample gave rise to the 22 T cell receptor beta chains below, sequenced in a study of T cells after yellow fever vaccination. TCRdb passed the 5' RACE reads through MiXCR, listing each CDR3 protein once. The profile covers 310,000 or so distinct CDR3 sequences, with around 7% appearing a single time and 18% taken by the ten largest. Sample: PBMCs, taken around 45 days after the first yellow fever vaccination. The receptor source for this set is a man aged 18-30 years who received the YFV17D yellow fever vaccine.

This clonotype came up a few times. The J gene is TRBJ1-4, the V gene TRBV7-2; perhaps TRBD1 as D (6 bases). Trimming cost V 3 bases and J 0 bases, with 14 bases left between them. There are 17 residues in the CDR3. Germline CDR1 is SGHTA and CDR2 is FQGNSA. CDR3 sequence (DNA): TGTGCCAGCAGCTTGGGGCGGGACACCTCAACTAATGAAAAACTGTTTTTT. Its protein is CASSLGRDTSTNEKLFF.

This chain uses TRBV12-5 with TRBJ1-2, with 7 bases identical to TRBD1. This CDR3 spans 15 amino acids. Germline CDR1 and CDR2: LGHNT and FRNRAP. V lost 2 bases, J lost 8 bases, and 11 bases stayed unmatched. CDR3 residues: CASGLKPPDRKGYTF. For the CDR3, the DNA is TGTGCTAGTGGTTTGAAACCCCCGGACAGGAAGGGCTACACCTTC.

This clonotype was picked up a small number of times. The chain employs TRBV4-3 and TRBJ2-2; TRBD1 agrees at 7 bases. Germline V gene data show CDR1 as LGHNA and CDR2 as YSLEER. V shed 3 bases and J 0 bases; nucleotides not matched to a gene: 7. The length of the CDR3 is 17 residues. CDR3 in DNA: TGCGCCAGCAGCCACGGGACAGCCTACGCGAACACCGGGGAGCTGTTTTTT. Its translation: CASSHGTAYANTGELFF.

The V and J genes are TRBV5-4 and TRBJ2-2; D call uncertain. Between the trimmed V and J ends, which lost 4 bases and 5 bases, there was a span of 15 bases. Per germline, CDR1 SGHNT and CDR2 YYREEE (reference sequence). This CDR3 is built from 15 residues. CDR3 sequence reads: CASSTARQATGELFF. The DNA for the CDR3 is TGTGCCAGCAGCACGGCGCGGCAGGCAACCGGGGAGCTGTTTTTT.

The CDR3 DNA reads as TGTGCCAGCAGCACACCCCCACCACCGAACAGGGGAAGAAAGGAAAAACTGTTTTTT. Protein sequence: CASSTPPPPNRGRKEKLFF. The J gene is TRBJ1-4, the V gene TRBV11-2, with TRBD1 matching 7 bases. The V gene end was trimmed by 5 bases and the J gene end by 8 bases; junction bases not matched to a gene: 23. The CDR3 is 19 residues long. CDR1 is SGHAT and CDR2 is FQNNGV in the germline V gene.

This chain connects TRBV10-3 to TRBJ1-1, with a tentative D call TRBD1 (5 bases). V lost 7 bases to trimming and J lost 4 bases, with 13 bases between them. This CDR3 contains 13 residues. CDR1 and CDR2 from the germline V gene are ENHRY and SYGVKD. CDR3 nucleotide sequence: TGTGCCATCAATCAGGGTCCCGCCACTGAAGCTTTCTTT. Protein product: CAINQGPATEAFF.

This clonotype was counted between two and nine times. The gene calls are TRBV20-1 and TRBJ1-2; unclear D gene. This CDR3 region has 16 residues. Between the trimmed V and J ends, which lost 0 bases and 7 bases, there was a span of 21 bases. Per germline, CDR1 DFQATT and CDR2 SNEGSKA (reference sequence). DNA for the CDR3: TGCAGTGCTAGAGATCGAGGCGAAGGGTCTCCTCCTGGCTACACCTTC. Translating it yields CSARDRGEGSPPGYTF.

This clonotype has a count of ten or more. The genes are TRBV20-1 and TRBJ2-2, with no clear D. V dropped 2 bases and J dropped 5 bases, with 12 bases sitting between them. CDR3 length equals 14 residues. Germline assignment: CDR1 DFQATT and CDR2 SNEGSKA (reference sequence). The CDR3 region is CSARTTLGTGELFF. The CDR3 DNA sequence: TGCAGTGCTAGAACTACGCTAGGGACCGGGGAGCTGTTTTTT.

The rearrangement joins TRBV6-6 to TRBJ2-1; possible D gene TRBD1, 6 bases. The CDR3 extends over 13 amino acids. V lost 2 bases and J 7 bases, leaving 9 bases between the germline ends. Germline CDR1 MNHNY, CDR2 SVGAGI (reference sequence). CDR3: CASSYQGMNEQFF. CDR3 coding DNA: TGTGCCAGCAGTTACCAGGGGATGAATGAGCAGTTCTTC.

At least ten counts were recorded for this clonotype. The chain employs TRBV15 and TRBJ2-7, with 7 bases that match TRBD2. Losses at the gene ends were 5 bases for V and 4 bases for J; bases not matched to a gene: 5. The CDR3 covers 13 residues. Germline V lookup: CDR1 LNHNV, CDR2 YYDKDF (reference sequence). The CDR3 DNA reads as TGTGCCACCAGCCTTCACGGGAGGTACGAGCAGTACGTC. Protein product: CATSLHGRYEQYV.

The J gene is TRBJ2-3, the V gene TRBV9, with D perhaps matching TRBD2 (6 bases). Looked up from germline, CDR1 is SGDLS and CDR2 is YYNGEE. CDR3 length: 15 amino acids. V lost 7 bases and J 1 base, leaving 16 bases between the germline ends. CDR3 loop: CASESGRQGTDTQYF. The CDR3 coding sequence is TGTGCCAGCGAGTCGGGGAGGCAGGGCACAGATACGCAGTATTTT.

This clonotype appeared a few times. This chain connects TRBV15 to TRBJ2-5; D gene uncertain. Germline CDR1 is LNHNV and CDR2 is YYDKDF (reference sequence). V lost 1 base and J 5 bases, leaving 11 bases between the germline ends. This CDR3 has 14 amino acids. The CDR3 is CATSRAHQTETQYF. The CDR3 coding sequence is TGTGCCACCAGCAGAGCCCACCAAACCGAGACCCAGTACTTC.

This clonotype was seen more than once but under ten times. V and J are TRBV20-1 and TRBJ2-3; D remains unclear. This CDR3 comprises 13 residues. Per the germline V gene, CDR1 is DFQATT and CDR2 is SNEGSKA (reference sequence). Here the CDR3 DNA reads TGCACCCTCCTCCACGAGAGCACAGATACGCAGTATTTT. It codes for CTLLHESTDTQYF.

This sequence joins TRBV9 and TRBJ2-1, with 8 bases that match TRBD2. From germline, CDR1 is SGDLS and CDR2 YYNGEE. This CDR3 contains 17 residues. Germline trimming cut 0 bases from V and 2 bases from J; bases unmatched to any gene: 7. The CDR3 loop is CASSVDFGGGTYNEQFF. The CDR3, as DNA: TGTGCCAGCAGCGTAGATTTCGGCGGGGGGACCTACAATGAGCAGTTCTTC.

This chain connects TRBV24-1 to TRBJ2-1; D is perhaps TRBD1 or TRBD2 (5 bases each). From germline, CDR1 is KGHDR and CDR2 SFDVKD. This CDR3 comprises 19 residues. V lost 5 bases and J 8 bases, leaving 30 bases between the germline ends. The CDR3, as DNA: TGTGCCACCAGTGGGACTGCCGGGGTACTTTCAGGAAGGGGAGATGAGCAGTTCTTC. It translates to CATSGTAGVLSGRGDEQFF.

The chain is built from TRBV7-9 and TRBJ1-5; perhaps TRBD1 as D (6 bases). V shed 1 base and J shed 11 bases, with 18 bases lying between them. Germline V gene data show CDR1 as SEHNR and CDR2 as FQNEAQ (reference sequence). The CDR3 runs to 15 residues. CDR3 DNA sequence: TGTGCCAGCAGCTTAGGGGCAGGGGCGATTGGGACCCAGCATTTT. Its protein is CASSLGAGAIGTQHF.

The chain combines TRBV4-1 with TRBJ1-4; 7 nucleotides line up with TRBD1. Germline V gives CDR1 MGHRA, CDR2 YSYEKL. The CDR3 runs to 15 residues. J was trimmed by 8 bases and V by 4 bases; bases with no gene match: 10. CDR3 DNA sequence: TGCGCCAGCAGCCGAGATAGACAGGGAGGAGAAAAACTGTTTTTT. Its protein product is CASSRDRQGGEKLFF.

This clonotype showed up many times. The chain uses TRBV5-1 and TRBJ2-2; D is unresolved. V shed 5 bases and J shed 0 bases, with 11 bases lying between them. Per germline, CDR1 SGHRS and CDR2 YFSETQ. This CDR3 is 15 amino acids long. DNA of the CDR3: TGCGCCAGCAGTTGGGGTCCCGCGAACACCGGGGAGCTGTTTTTT. Protein product: CASSWGPANTGELFF.

The chain has TRBV19 and TRBJ1-2; possibly TRBD1 for D (5 bases). V dropped 3 bases and J dropped 5 bases, with 10 bases sitting between them. The V gene's germline CDR1 is LNHDA and CDR2 SQIVND (reference sequence). This CDR3 has 13 amino acids. Here the CDR3 reads CASSISGNYGYTF. The CDR3 DNA reads TGTGCCAGTAGTATCTCAGGGAATTATGGCTACACCTTC.

This chain joins TRBV13 and TRBJ1-3, with 7 bases that match TRBD1. The CDR3 extends over 18 amino acids. V trimming: 4 bases; J trimming: 2 bases; junction bases outside the gene matches: 14. Germline V CDR1 and CDR2: PRHDT, FYEKMQ (reference sequence). The CDR3 region has the DNA TGTGCCAGCAGCTCCCAGATTCAGACAGGGATTACTGGAAACACCATATATTTT. Its translation is CASSSQIQTGITGNTIYF.

This clonotype was seen only a few times. This rearrangement joins TRBV27 to TRBJ1-5, with D hard to call. This CDR3 region has 15 residues. Per germline, CDR1 MNHEY and CDR2 SMNVEV (reference sequence). The V end lost 4 bases, the J end lost 1 base, and 11 bases lay between the germline ends. For the CDR3, the DNA is TGTGCCAGCAGTTGGAGCGTAGGGAGCAATCAGCCCCAGCATTTT. Its protein product is CASSWSVGSNQPQHF.

This clonotype was observed at least ten times. The chain carries TRBV4-1 and TRBJ2-2; D might be TRBD1 (5 bases). Trimming took 2 bases from V and 3 from J, leaving 13 bases between them. The CDR3 contains 16 residues. Germline loops: CDR1 MGHRA, CDR2 YSYEKL. CDR3 amino acids: CASSQTPGAYTGELFF. DNA of the CDR3: TGCGCCAGCAGCCAAACCCCTGGGGCGTACACCGGGGAGCTGTTTTTT.